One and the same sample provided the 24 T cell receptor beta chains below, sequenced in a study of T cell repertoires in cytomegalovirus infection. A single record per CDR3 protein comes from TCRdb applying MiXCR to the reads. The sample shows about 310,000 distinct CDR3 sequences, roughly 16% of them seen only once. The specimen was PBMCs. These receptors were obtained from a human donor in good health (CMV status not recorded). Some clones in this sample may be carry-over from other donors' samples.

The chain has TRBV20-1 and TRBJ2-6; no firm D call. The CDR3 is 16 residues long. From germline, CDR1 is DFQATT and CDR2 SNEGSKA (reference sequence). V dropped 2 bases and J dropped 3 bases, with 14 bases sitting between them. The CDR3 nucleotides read TGCAGTGCTAGACCCAGACTGGGTGATGGGGCCAACGTCCTGACTTTC. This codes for CSARPRLGDGANVLTF.

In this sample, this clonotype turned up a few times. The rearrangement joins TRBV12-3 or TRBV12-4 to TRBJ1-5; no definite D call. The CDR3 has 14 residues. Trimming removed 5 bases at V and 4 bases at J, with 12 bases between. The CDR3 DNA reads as TGTGCCAGCAGTGGGCAGAACCTAAATCAGCCCCAGCATTTT. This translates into CASSGQNLNQPQHF.

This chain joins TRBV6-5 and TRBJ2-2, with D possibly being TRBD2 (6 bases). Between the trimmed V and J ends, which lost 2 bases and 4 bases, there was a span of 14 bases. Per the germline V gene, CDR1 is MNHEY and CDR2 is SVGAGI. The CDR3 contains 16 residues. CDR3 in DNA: TGTGCCAGCAGTTACATGGCGGGGCATATCACCGGGGAGCTGTTTTTT. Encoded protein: CASSYMAGHITGELFF.

In DNA, the CDR3 is TGTGCCATCAGTGAGTCGGCAGGGAATGAAAAACTGTTTTTT. Translation gives CAISESAGNEKLFF. The chain recombines TRBV10-3 with TRBJ1-4; perhaps TRBD1 as D (5 bases). Trimming shortened V by 0 bases and J by 5 bases, and 7 bases separated the two germline ends. The CDR3 is 14 amino acids. Germline CDR1 and CDR2: ENHRY and SYGVKD.

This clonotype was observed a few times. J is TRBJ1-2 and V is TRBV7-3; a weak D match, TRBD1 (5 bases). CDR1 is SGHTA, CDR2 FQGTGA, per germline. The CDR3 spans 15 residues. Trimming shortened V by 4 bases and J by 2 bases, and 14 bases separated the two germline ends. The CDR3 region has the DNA TGTGCCAGCAGCTCCACCCGGGACGCCAACTATGGCTACACCTTC. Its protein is CASSSTRDANYGYTF.

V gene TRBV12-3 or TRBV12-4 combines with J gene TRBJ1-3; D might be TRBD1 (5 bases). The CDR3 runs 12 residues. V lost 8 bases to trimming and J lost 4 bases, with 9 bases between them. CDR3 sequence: CASGGEGNTIYF. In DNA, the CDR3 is TGTGCCAGCGGGGGTGAAGGAAACACCATATATTTT.

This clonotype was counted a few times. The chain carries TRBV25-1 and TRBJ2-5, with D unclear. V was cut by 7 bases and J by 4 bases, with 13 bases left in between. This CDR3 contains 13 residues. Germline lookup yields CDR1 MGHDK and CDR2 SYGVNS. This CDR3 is CASTTPQRETQYF. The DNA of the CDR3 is TGTGCCAGCACCACTCCCCAGAGAGAGACCCAGTACTTC. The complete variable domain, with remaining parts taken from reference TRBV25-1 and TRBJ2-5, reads EADIYQTPRYLVIGTGKKITLECSQTMGHDKMYWYQQDPGMELHLIHYSYGVNSTEKGDLSSESTVSRIRTEHFPLTLESARPSHTSQYLCASTTPQRETQYFGPGTRLLVL.

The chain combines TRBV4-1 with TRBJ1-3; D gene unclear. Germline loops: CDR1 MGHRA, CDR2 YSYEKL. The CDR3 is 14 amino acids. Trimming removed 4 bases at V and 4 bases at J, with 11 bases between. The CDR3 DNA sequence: TGCGCCAGCAGCCTAACCTTACAAGGAAACACCATATATTTT. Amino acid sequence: CASSLTLQGNTIYF.

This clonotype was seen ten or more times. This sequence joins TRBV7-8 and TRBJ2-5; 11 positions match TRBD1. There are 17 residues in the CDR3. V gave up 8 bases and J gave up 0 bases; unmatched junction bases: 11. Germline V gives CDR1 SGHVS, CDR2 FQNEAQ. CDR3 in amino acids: CASGSGQGVLYQETQYF. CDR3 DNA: TGTGCCAGCGGATCGGGACAGGGGGTGCTGTACCAAGAGACCCAGTACTTC.

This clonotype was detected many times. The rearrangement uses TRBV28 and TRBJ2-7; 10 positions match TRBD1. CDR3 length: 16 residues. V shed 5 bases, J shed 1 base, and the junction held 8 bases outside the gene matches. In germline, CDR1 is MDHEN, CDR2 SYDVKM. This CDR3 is CASSTRQGAGSYEQYF. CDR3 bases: TGTGCCAGCAGTACGAGACAGGGGGCCGGGTCCTACGAGCAGTACTTC.

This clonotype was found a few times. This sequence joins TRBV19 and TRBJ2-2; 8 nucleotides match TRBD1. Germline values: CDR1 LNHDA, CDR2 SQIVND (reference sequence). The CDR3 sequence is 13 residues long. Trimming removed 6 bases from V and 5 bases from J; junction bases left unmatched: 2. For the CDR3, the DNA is TGTGCCAGTAGCAACAGGGGGACCGGGGAGCTGTTTTTT. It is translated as CASSNRGTGELFF.

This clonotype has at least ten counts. CDR3 protein: CASIRRTGAGGNQPQHF. The CDR3 nucleotides are TGTGCCAGCATTCGCCGGACAGGGGCTGGCGGCAATCAGCCCCAGCATTTT. This chain uses TRBV6-1 with TRBJ1-5; 9 nucleotides match TRBD1. Trimming cost V 7 bases and J 2 bases; bases outside gene matches: 12. There are 17 residues in the CDR3. Germline CDR1 MNHNS, CDR2 SASEGT.

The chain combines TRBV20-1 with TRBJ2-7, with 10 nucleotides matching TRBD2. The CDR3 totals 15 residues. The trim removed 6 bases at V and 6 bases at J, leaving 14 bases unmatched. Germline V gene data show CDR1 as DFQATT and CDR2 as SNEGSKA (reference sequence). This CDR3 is CSAPEGLAGVPEQYF. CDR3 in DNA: TGCAGTGCGCCTGAGGGGCTAGCGGGGGTTCCCGAGCAGTACTTC.

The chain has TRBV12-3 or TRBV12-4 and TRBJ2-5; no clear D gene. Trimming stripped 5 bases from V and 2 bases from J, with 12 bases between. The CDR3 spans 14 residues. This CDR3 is CASSTIRKQETQYF. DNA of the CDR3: TGTGCCAGCAGTACAATCCGGAAACAAGAGACCCAGTACTTC.

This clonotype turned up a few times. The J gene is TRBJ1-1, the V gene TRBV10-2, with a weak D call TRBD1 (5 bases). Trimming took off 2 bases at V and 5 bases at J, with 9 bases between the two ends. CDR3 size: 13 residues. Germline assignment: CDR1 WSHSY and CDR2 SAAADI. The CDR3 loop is CASSEARGTEAFF. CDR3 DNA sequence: TGCGCCAGCAGTGAGGCCCGGGGGACTGAAGCTTTCTTT.

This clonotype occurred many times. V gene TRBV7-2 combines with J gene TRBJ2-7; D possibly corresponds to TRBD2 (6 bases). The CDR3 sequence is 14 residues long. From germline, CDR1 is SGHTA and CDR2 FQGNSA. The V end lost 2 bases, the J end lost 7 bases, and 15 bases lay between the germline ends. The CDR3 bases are TGTGCCAGCAGCTTATATCCGGCGGAGGGGGAGCAGTACTTC. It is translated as CASSLYPAEGEQYF.

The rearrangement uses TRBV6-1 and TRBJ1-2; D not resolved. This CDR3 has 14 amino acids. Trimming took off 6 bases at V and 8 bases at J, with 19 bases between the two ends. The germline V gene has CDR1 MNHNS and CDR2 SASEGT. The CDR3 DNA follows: TGTGCCAGCAGCCACTCTTCAGGTCCGGGCGGCTACACCTTC. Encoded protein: CASSHSSGPGGYTF.

The CDR3 region has the DNA TGTGCCAGCAGCTTAGCGAGGACAGCCAGAGAGACCCAGTACTTC. This sequence encodes CASSLARTARETQYF. The V call is TRBV7-6, the J call TRBJ2-5, with D perhaps TRBD1 (6 bases). The CDR3 is made up of 15 amino acids. The germline V gene encodes CDR1 SGHVS and CDR2 FNYEAQ. V gave up 0 bases and J gave up 4 bases, with 12 bases separating them.

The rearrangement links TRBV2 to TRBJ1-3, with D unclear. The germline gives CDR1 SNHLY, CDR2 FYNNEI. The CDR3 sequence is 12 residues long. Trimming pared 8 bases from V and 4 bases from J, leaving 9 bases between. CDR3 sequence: CASGGNGNTIYF. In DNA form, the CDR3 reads TGTGCCAGCGGAGGGAACGGAAACACCATATATTTT. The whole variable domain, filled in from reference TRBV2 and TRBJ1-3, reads EPEVTQTPSHQVTQMGQEVILRCVPISNHLYFYWYRQILGQKVEFLVSFYNNEISEKSEIFDDQFSVERPDGSNFTLKIRSTKLEDSAMYFCASGGNGNTIYFGEGSWLTVV.

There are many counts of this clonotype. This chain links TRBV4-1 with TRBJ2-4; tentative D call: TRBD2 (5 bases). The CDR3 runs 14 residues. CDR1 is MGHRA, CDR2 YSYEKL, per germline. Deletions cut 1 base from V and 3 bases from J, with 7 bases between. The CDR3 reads CASSQAGNKNIQYF. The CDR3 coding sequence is TGCGCCAGCAGCCAAGCGGGGAACAAAAACATTCAGTACTTC.

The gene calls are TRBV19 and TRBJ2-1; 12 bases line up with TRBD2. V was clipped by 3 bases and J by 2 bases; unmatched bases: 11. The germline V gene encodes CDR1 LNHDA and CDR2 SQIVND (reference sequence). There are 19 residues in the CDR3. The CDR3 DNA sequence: TGTGCCAGTAGTATTGCCGGGCCCCTAGCGGGGGGGACCTACAATGAGCAGTTCTTC. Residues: CASSIAGPLAGGTYNEQFF.

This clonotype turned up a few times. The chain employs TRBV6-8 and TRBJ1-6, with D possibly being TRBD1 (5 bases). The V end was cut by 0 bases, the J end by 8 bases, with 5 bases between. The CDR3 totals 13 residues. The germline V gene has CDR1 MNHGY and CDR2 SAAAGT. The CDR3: CASSYSGDSPLHF. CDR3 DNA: TGTGCCAGCAGTTACTCGGGGGATTCACCCCTCCACTTT.

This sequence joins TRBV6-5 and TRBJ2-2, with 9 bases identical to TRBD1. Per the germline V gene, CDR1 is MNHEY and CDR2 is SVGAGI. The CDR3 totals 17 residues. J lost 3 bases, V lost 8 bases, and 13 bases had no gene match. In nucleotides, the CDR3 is TGTGCCAGCGGTACCGGGACAGGGAGGCCCCACACCGGGGAGCTGTTTTTT. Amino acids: CASGTGTGRPHTGELFF.

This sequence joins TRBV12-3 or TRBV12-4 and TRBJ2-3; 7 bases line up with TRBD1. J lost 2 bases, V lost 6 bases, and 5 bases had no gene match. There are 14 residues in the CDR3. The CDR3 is CASRGQSSTDTQYF. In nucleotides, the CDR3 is TGTGCCAGCAGGGGACAGAGTTCCACAGATACGCAGTATTTT.